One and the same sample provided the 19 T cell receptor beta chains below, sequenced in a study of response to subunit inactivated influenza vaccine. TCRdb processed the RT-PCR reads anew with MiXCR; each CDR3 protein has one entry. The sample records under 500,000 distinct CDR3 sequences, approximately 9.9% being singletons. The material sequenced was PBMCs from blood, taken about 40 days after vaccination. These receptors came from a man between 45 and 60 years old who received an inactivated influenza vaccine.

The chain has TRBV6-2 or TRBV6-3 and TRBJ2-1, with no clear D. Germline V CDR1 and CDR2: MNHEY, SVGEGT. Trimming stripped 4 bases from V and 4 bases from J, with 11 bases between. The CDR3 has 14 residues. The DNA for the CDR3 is TGTGCCAGCAGTTTCTGGAGTGGGTACAATGAGCAGTTCTTC. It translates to CASSFWSGYNEQFF.

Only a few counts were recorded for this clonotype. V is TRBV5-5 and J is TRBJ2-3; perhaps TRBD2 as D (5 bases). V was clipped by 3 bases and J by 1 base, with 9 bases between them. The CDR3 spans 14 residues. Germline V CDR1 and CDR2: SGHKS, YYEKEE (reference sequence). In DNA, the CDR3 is TGTGCCAGCAGCTCCTACGGGGGCACAGATACGCAGTATTTT. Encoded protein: CASSSYGGTDTQYF. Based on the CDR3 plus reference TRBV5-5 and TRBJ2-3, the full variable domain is DAGVTQSPTHLIKTRGQQVTLRCSPISGHKSVSWYQQVLGQGPQFIFQYYEKEERGRGNFPDRFSARQFPNYSSELNVNALLLGDSALYLCASSSYGGTDTQYFGPGTRLTVL.

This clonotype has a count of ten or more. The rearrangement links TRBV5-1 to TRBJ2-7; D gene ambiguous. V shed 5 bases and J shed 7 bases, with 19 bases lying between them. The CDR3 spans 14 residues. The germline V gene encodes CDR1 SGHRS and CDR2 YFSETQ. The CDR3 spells CASRGVSSGDEQYF. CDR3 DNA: TGCGCCAGCAGAGGAGTGTCATCCGGTGATGAGCAGTACTTC.

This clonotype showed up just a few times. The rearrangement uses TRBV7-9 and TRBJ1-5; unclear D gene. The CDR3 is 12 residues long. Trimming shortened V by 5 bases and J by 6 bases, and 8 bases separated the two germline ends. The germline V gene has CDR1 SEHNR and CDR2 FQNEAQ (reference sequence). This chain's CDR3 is CASSLGAQPQHF. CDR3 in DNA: TGTGCCAGCAGCCTAGGTGCTCAGCCCCAGCATTTT.

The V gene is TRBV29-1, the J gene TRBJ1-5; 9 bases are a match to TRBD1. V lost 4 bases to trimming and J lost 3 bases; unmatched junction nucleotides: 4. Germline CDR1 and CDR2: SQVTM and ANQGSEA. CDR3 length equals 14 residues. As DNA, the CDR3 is TGCAGCGTTGGGACAGGGGATGTCAATCAGCCCCAGCATTTT. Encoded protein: CSVGTGDVNQPQHF.

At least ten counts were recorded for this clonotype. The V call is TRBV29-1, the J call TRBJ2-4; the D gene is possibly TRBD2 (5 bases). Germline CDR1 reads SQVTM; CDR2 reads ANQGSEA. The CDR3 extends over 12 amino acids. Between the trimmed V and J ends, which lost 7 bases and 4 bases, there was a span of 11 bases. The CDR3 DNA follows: TGCAGCGGGCTAGGGAGAAAAAACATTCAGTACTTC. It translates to CSGLGRKNIQYF.

In nucleotides, the CDR3 is TGCAGTGCTAGAATCACCCTAGCGGGGGGGTTAGATACGCAGTATTTT. Translating gives CSARITLAGGLDTQYF. This chain links TRBV20-1 with TRBJ2-3, with 12 bases identical to TRBD2. Germline V gene data show CDR1 as DFQATT and CDR2 as SNEGSKA (reference sequence). This CDR3 comprises 16 residues. Losses at the gene ends were 2 bases for V and 5 bases for J; bases not matched to a gene: 8.

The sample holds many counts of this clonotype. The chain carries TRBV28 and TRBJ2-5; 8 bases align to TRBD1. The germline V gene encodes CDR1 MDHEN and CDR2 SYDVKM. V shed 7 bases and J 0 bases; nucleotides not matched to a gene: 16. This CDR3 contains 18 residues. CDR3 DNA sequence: TGTGCCAGCAACCAGAGACCCCCGGACAGGGAGTACCAAGAGACCCAGTACTTC. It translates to CASNQRPPDREYQETQYF.

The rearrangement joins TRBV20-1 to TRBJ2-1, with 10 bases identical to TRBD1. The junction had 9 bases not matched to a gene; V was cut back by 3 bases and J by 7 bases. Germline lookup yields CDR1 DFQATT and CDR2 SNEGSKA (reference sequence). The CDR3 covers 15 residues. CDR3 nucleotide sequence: TGCAGTGCTAGGACAGGGGGCTCGAATCGGAATGAGCAGTTCTTC. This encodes CSARTGGSNRNEQFF.

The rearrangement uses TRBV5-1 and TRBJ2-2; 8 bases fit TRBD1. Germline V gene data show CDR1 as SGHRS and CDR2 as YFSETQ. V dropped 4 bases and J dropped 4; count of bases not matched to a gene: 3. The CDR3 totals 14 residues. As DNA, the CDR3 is TGCGCCAGCAGCGGACAGGGATTCACCGGGGAGCTGTTTTTT. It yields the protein CASSGQGFTGELFF.

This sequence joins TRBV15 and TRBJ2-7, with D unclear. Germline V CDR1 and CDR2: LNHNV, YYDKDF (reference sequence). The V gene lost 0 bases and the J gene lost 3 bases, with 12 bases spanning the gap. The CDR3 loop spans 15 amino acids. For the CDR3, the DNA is TGTGCCACCAGCAGAGACGTGACCCTCAGCTACGAGCAGTACTTC. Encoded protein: CATSRDVTLSYEQYF. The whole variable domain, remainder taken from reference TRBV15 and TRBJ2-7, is DAMVIQNPRYQVTQFGKPVTLSCSQTLNHNVMYWYQQKSSQAPKLLFHYYDKDFNNEADTPDNFQSRRPNTSFCFLDIRSPGLGDTAMYLCATSRDVTLSYEQYFGPGTRLTVT.

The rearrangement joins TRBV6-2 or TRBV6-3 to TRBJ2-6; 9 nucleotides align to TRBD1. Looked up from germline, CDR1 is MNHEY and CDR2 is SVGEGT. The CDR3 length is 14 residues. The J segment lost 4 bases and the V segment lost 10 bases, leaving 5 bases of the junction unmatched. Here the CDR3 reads CATGQGSGANVLTF. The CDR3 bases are TGTGCCACTGGACAGGGGTCCGGGGCCAACGTCCTGACTTTC.

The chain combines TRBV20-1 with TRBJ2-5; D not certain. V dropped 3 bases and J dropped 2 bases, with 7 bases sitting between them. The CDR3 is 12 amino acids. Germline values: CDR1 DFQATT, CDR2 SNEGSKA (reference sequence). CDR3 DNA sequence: TGCAGTGCTAGGGAATCTCAAGAGACCCAGTACTTC. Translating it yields CSARESQETQYF.

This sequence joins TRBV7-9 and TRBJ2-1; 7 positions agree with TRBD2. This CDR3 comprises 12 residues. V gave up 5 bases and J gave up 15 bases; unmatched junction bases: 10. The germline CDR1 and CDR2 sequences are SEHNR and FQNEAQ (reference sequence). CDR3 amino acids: CASSTTSVSWFF. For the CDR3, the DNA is TGTGCCAGCAGCACCACTAGCGTGAGTTGGTTCTTC.

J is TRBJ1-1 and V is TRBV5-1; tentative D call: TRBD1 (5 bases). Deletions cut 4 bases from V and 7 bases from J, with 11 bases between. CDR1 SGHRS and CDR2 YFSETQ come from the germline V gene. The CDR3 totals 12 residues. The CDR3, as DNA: TGCGCCAGCAGCGTTACAGGCCGTGAAGCTTTCTTT. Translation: CASSVTGREAFF.

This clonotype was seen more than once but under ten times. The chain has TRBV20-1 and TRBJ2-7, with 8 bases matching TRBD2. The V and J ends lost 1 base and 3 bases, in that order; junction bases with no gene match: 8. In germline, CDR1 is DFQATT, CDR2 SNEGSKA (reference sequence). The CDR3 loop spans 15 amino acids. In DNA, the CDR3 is TGCAGTGCTAGAGTATTAGCGGGGACACTCTACGAGCAGTACTTC. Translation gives CSARVLAGTLYEQYF.

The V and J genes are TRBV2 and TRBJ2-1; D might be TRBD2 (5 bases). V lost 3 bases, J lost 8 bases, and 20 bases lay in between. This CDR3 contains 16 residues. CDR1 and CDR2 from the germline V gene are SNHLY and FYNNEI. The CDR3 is CASSEGWEISHDEQFF. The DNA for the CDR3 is TGTGCCAGCAGTGAGGGGTGGGAGATTTCCCACGATGAGCAGTTCTTC. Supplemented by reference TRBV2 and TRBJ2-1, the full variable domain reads EPEVTQTPSHQVTQMGQEVILRCVPISNHLYFYWYRQILGQKVEFLVSFYNNEISEKSEIFDDQFSVERPDGSNFTLKIRSTKLEDSAMYFCASSEGWEISHDEQFFGPGTRLTVL.

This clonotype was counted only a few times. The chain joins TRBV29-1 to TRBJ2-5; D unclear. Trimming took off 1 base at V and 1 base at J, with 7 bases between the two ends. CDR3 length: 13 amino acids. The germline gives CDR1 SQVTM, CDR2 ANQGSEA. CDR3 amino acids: CSVEGHFQETQYF. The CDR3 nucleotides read TGCAGCGTTGAAGGACACTTCCAAGAGACCCAGTACTTC.

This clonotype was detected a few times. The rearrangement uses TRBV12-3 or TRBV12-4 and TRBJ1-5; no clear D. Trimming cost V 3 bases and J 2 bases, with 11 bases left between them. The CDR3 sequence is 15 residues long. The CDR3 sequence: CASSFGFAGNQPQHF. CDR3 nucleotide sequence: TGTGCCAGCAGTTTCGGGTTTGCGGGCAATCAGCCCCAGCATTTT.